This T cell receptor beta chain is from a study of a mutant IDH1 vaccine in newly diagnosed glioma. The germline CDR1 and CDR2 sequences are MNHEY and SMNVEV (reference sequence). V lost 4 bases and J 4 bases, leaving 11 bases between the germline ends. The CDR3 loop spans 13 amino acids. Time point of the sample: week 23, last vaccination. The study gave 300 ug of mutant IDH1 20-mer peptide per vaccine dose, with topical imiquimod. As for this clone: Antigen specificity is unknown.

Here immunoSEQ multiplex PCR was the method, and the copy in TCRdb shows in-frame clones only, minus some. Of tens of thousands of clones in the sample, 75% to 90% were seen once. Sequenced here: PBMCs, sampled from a glioma patient whose treatment included an IDH1 peptide vaccine. This TCR was recovered from a man aged 40-55 years with glioma. This chain uses TRBV27 with TRBJ2-7; TRBD2 might be the D (7 bases). The CDR3 DNA is TGTGCCAGCAGTTGGGGGGGGCAGTACGAGCAGTACTTC. Translating it yields CASSWGGQYEQYF.